These T cell receptor beta chains were read from a single sample in a study of early T cells in non-severe SARS-CoV-2 infection. Each CDR3 protein gets one entry after TCRdb re-called the 5' RACE reads with MiXCR. The data show fewer than 60,000 distinct CDR3 sequences, with about a tenth seen just once and about 15% held by the top ten. Sequencing was done on a sample of whole blood. All receptors come from an adult who was a healthcare worker with PCR-confirmed SARS-CoV-2 infection or an uninfected control (not recorded which). The CDR3 runs from the conserved cysteine through the conserved F or W. The D gene is left open where the match is weak. The size of a clone is reported for some rows only, either as once, few or many, or as a class for expanded clones.

CDR3 length	clone size	V gene	D gene	J gene	CDR3 DNA	CDR3 protein
14	.	TRBV20-1	.	TRBJ1-6	TGCAGTGCCCAAACCGGGACGAATAATTCACCCCTCCACTTT	CSAQTGTNNSPLHF
13	many	TRBV28	.	TRBJ1-5	TGTGCCAGCAGTTTGGGGGAAGATCAGCCCCAGCATTTT	CASSLGEDQPQHF
13	few	TRBV29-1	.	TRBJ1-1	TGCAGCGTTGAGGGCAGGGGCGGCACTGAAGCTTTCTTT	CSVEGRGGTEAFF
16	few	TRBV12-3/TRBV12-4	.	TRBJ2-3	TGTGCCAGCAGTTTAGGGGACCCCTCTAGCACAGATACGCAGTATTTT	CASSLGDPSSTDTQYF
12	few	TRBV30	.	TRBJ2-2	TGTGCCTGCATGATAAGGACCGGGGAGCTGTTTTTT	CACMIRTGELFF
14	.	TRBV12-3/TRBV12-4	.	TRBJ1-5	TGTGCCAGCAGCCCACAGGGTTTGGGACAGCCCCAGCATTTT	CASSPQGLGQPQHF
13	few	TRBV28	TRBD1	TRBJ2-7	TGTGCCAGCAGTTGGGACAGGGGCTACGAGCAGTACTTC	CASSWDRGYEQYF
14	many	TRBV7-2	.	TRBJ2-5	TGTGCCAGCAGCCCCGGGACTGGGGGGCAGACCCAGTACTTC	CASSPGTGGQTQYF
13	.	TRBV7-3	.	TRBJ2-2	TGTGCCAGCAGCTTATATTCTTCCGGGGAGCTGTTTTTT	CASSLYSSGELFF
14	.	TRBV7-8	.	TRBJ2-7	TGTGCCAGCAGCTCATGGACTGGGTTGGGCGAGCAGTACTTC	CASSSWTGLGEQYF
15	many	TRBV20-1	TRBD2	TRBJ2-5	TGCAGTGCTAGCCCCTTTGGGGGGGATGAAGAGACCCAGTACTTC	CSASPFGGDEETQYF
14	medium-sized	TRBV30	.	TRBJ1-1	TGTGCCTGGAGTATGGGACGGGAGAACACTGAAGCTTTCTTT	CAWSMGRENTEAFF
13	few	TRBV29-1	.	TRBJ1-1	TGCAGCGTCAGGTTGGGGCCTACCACTGAAGCTTTCTTT	CSVRLGPTTEAFF
15	many	TRBV20-1	TRBD2	TRBJ2-1	TGCAGTGCTAGAGTAGCGGGAGGGCCTGCCAATGAGCAGTTCTTC	CSARVAGGPANEQFF
15	many	TRBV25-1	TRBD2	TRBJ2-1	TGTGCCAGCAGTGAGGATGGACTAGCCGCGAATGAGCAGTTCTTC	CASSEDGLAANEQFF
15	many	TRBV5-4	TRBD1	TRBJ2-2	TGTGCCAGCAGCTTGATAGGGACAGCCACCGGGGAGCTGTTTTTT	CASSLIGTATGELFF
15	few	TRBV28	.	TRBJ2-7	TGTGCCAGCAGTCCCCCTTTTGGAGGGTCCTACGAGCAGTACTTC	CASSPPFGGSYEQYF
16	few	TRBV6-6	TRBD1	TRBJ1-5	TGTGCCAGCAGTCTCGTTCGACAGGGTGTAGTGCAGCCCCAGCATTTT	CASSLVRQGVVQPQHF
16	.	TRBV6-1	TRBD1	TRBJ1-6	TGTGCCAGCAGTGCTTCACAACAGGGGTCCCATTCACCCCTCCACTTT	CASSASQQGSHSPLHF
19	many	TRBV20-1	TRBD2	TRBJ2-1	TGCAGTGCTAGAGATTACGAATTTACTGGGCTAGCGGACTACAATGAGCAGTTCTTC	CSARDYEFTGLADYNEQFF
12	many	TRBV12-3/TRBV12-4	.	TRBJ1-6	TGTGCCAGCAGGAGCTATAATTCACCCCTCCACTTT	CASRSYNSPLHF
13	many	TRBV3-1	.	TRBJ2-7	TGTGCCAGCAGCCAAGGCACCGCGGGGGAGCAGTACTTC	CASSQGTAGEQYF
14	many	TRBV7-6	.	TRBJ2-1	TGTGCCAGCAGCTTCAGTGGCGCCTTCAATGAGCAGTTCTTC	CASSFSGAFNEQFF
15	few	TRBV7-2	TRBD2	TRBJ2-1	TGTGCCAGCAGCCTATGGACTAGCGGAAGCAATGAGCAGTTCTTC	CASSLWTSGSNEQFF
15	many	TRBV13	TRBD1	TRBJ1-2	TGTGCCAGCAGCCCAGGAGGGGGCTACAACTATGGCTACACCTTC	CASSPGGGYNYGYTF
15	many	TRBV7-2	.	TRBJ2-3	TGTGCCAGCAGCTTAGAGCCCTACGGCACAGATACGCAGTATTTT	CASSLEPYGTDTQYF
16	.	TRBV5-4	.	TRBJ2-2	TGTGCCAGCAGCTGGGGCGGGACGGCGGGCACCGGGGAGCTGTTTTTT	CASSWGGTAGTGELFF
14	many	TRBV20-1	TRBD1	TRBJ1-4	TGCAGTGCAGGGACAGGGTCGGCGAATGAAAAACTGTTTTTT	CSAGTGSANEKLFF
13	few	TRBV7-2	.	TRBJ2-7	TGTGCCAGCAGCTTGACTTACTCCTACGAGCAGTACTTC	CASSLTYSYEQYF
14	few	TRBV7-2	.	TRBJ2-3	TGTGCCAGCAGCTTAGTGGGGCGCGCAGATACGCAGTATTTT	CASSLVGRADTQYF
15	many	TRBV7-9	.	TRBJ2-1	TGTGCCAGCAGTATGAGGTGGACAGACTACAATGAGCAGTTCTTC	CASSMRWTDYNEQFF
15	many	TRBV7-9	TRBD1	TRBJ1-4	TGTGCCAGCAGCTTCGGGGACAGGGAGAATGAAAAACTGTTTTTT	CASSFGDRENEKLFF
14	many	TRBV7-8	.	TRBJ1-2	TGTGCCAGCAGCTTTAGGCGGGTGGCCTATGGCTACACCTTC	CASSFRRVAYGYTF
14	many	TRBV7-2	.	TRBJ2-1	TGTGCCAGCAGCTTTGTGGAAAGATACAATGAGCAGTTCTTC	CASSFVERYNEQFF
13	.	TRBV6-5	TRBD2	TRBJ2-7	TGTGCCGTCCGGCGGGGGTTTTCCTACGAGCAGTACTTC	CAVRRGFSYEQYF
15	many	TRBV20-1	.	TRBJ2-7	TGCAGTGCAGAGTCACTACAGCGTTCGTCCTCCGAGCAGTACTTC	CSAESLQRSSSEQYF
14	many	TRBV6-6	.	TRBJ1-5	TGTGCCAGCAGTTACGGAGGGGCTGGACAGCCCCAGCATTTT	CASSYGGAGQPQHF
20	many	TRBV23-1	.	TRBJ2-2	TGCGCCAGCAGTCAATCGCACGCGGCTAAGACAGGTTTTCTCACCGGGGAGCTGTTTTTT	CASSQSHAAKTGFLTGELFF
12	.	TRBV20-1	.	TRBJ2-4	TGCAGTGCTAGAAACGACGGATGGATTCAGTACTTC	CSARNDGWIQYF
19	many	TRBV10-3	TRBD2	TRBJ2-3	TGTGCCATCAGTTCGGGACTAGCGGTGAACAGTCGGGCCACAGATACGCAGTATTTT	CAISSGLAVNSRATDTQYF
15	many	TRBV20-1	.	TRBJ2-7	TGCAGTGCTAATCTTCAGGGGCTTAGCTCCTACGAGCAGTACTTC	CSANLQGLSSYEQYF